A selection of T cell receptor beta chains follows, all from one sample in a study of early T cells in non-severe SARS-CoV-2 infection. TCRdb redid the calling of the 5' RACE reads with MiXCR, one entry per CDR3 protein. Found here are about 80,000 distinct CDR3 sequences, approximately 12% of them singletons; the top ten hold around 15%. Sequences were derived from whole blood, sampled at baseline. The receptors originated from an adult who was a healthcare worker with PCR-confirmed SARS-CoV-2 infection or an uninfected control (not recorded which). The donor label of this sample is uncertain. The CDR3 runs from the conserved cysteine through the conserved F or W. D genes are given only for firm matches. Clone size is not always given. Where it is, it says once, few, many or a class for expanded clones.

clone size: few
D gene: .
J gene: TRBJ1-1
V gene: TRBV6-2/TRBV6-3
CDR3 protein: CASSWGRAEAFF
CDR3 DNA: TGTGCCAGCAGTTGGGGTCGGGCTGAAGCTTTCTTT

clone size: .
D gene: .
J gene: TRBJ1-1
V gene: TRBV4-3
CDR3 protein: CASSQGSHENTEAFF
CDR3 DNA: TGCGCCAGCAGCCAAGGGTCCCATGAGAACACTGAAGCTTTCTTT

clone size: .
D gene: .
J gene: TRBJ1-3
V gene: TRBV29-1
CDR3 protein: CSAEEGNGNTIYF
CDR3 DNA: TGCAGCGCGGAAGAAGGAAACGGAAACACCATATATTTT

clone size: .
D gene: .
J gene: TRBJ1-5
V gene: TRBV19
CDR3 protein: CASSSERDLRPQHF
CDR3 DNA: TGTGCCAGTAGTTCCGAACGGGATTTACGGCCCCAGCATTTT

clone size: .
D gene: .
J gene: TRBJ2-1
V gene: TRBV29-1
CDR3 protein: CSAQGARNEQFF
CDR3 DNA: TGCAGCGCCCAGGGCGCCCGGAATGAGCAGTTCTTC

clone size: many
D gene: .
J gene: TRBJ2-5
V gene: TRBV5-1
CDR3 protein: CASSPGPQETQYF
CDR3 DNA: TGCGCCAGCTCCCCGGGACCGCAAGAGACCCAGTACTTC

clone size: many
D gene: TRBD2
J gene: TRBJ2-5
V gene: TRBV27
CDR3 protein: CASRSGSAQYF
CDR3 DNA: TGTGCCAGCAGGAGCGGGAGTGCCCAGTACTTC

clone size: many
D gene: TRBD2
J gene: TRBJ2-5
V gene: TRBV7-3
CDR3 protein: CASSSHTSGGVQETQYF
CDR3 DNA: TGTGCCAGCAGCTCCCACACTAGCGGGGGGGTCCAAGAGACCCAGTACTTC

clone size: .
D gene: .
J gene: TRBJ2-3
V gene: TRBV9
CDR3 protein: CASSPQIADTQYF
CDR3 DNA: TGTGCCAGCAGCCCACAGATCGCAGATACGCAGTATTTT

clone size: .
D gene: TRBD1
J gene: TRBJ2-2
V gene: TRBV19
CDR3 protein: CASGTGTGELFF
CDR3 DNA: TGTGCCAGTGGGACAGGGACCGGGGAGCTGTTTTTT

clone size: .
D gene: TRBD1
J gene: TRBJ1-1
V gene: TRBV14
CDR3 protein: CASSQDRSLTGKAFF
CDR3 DNA: TGTGCCAGCAGCCAAGATAGGAGTTTGACAGGGAAAGCTTTCTTT

clone size: .
D gene: .
J gene: TRBJ1-2
V gene: TRBV5-1
CDR3 protein: CASNPLGANYGYTF
CDR3 DNA: TGCGCCAGCAACCCTCTTGGCGCTAACTATGGCTACACCTTC

clone size: .
D gene: .
J gene: TRBJ1-1
V gene: TRBV2
CDR3 protein: CASWEGSPGTEAFF
CDR3 DNA: TGTGCCAGCTGGGAGGGGAGTCCAGGCACTGAAGCTTTCTTT

clone size: .
D gene: .
J gene: TRBJ1-5
V gene: TRBV7-9
CDR3 protein: CASSLDWQPQHF
CDR3 DNA: TGTGCCAGCAGCTTAGATTGGCAGCCCCAGCATTTT

clone size: medium-sized
D gene: .
J gene: TRBJ1-5
V gene: TRBV7-2
CDR3 protein: CASSINSNQPQHF
CDR3 DNA: TGTGCCAGCAGTATTAATAGCAATCAGCCCCAGCATTTT

clone size: few
D gene: .
J gene: TRBJ2-6
V gene: TRBV9
CDR3 protein: CASSFSRFGANVLTF
CDR3 DNA: TGTGCCAGCAGCTTTTCGAGGTTTGGGGCCAACGTCCTGACTTTC

clone size: many
D gene: .
J gene: TRBJ2-3
V gene: TRBV12-3/TRBV12-4
CDR3 protein: CASSYDTDTQYF
CDR3 DNA: TGTGCCAGCAGTTACGACACAGATACGCAGTATTTT

clone size: few
D gene: .
J gene: TRBJ2-7
V gene: TRBV3-2
CDR3 protein: CASSRGLAGGRTYEQYF
CDR3 DNA: TGTGCCAGCAGCCGGGGACTAGCGGGGGGCCGGACCTACGAGCAGTACTTC

clone size: many
D gene: .
J gene: TRBJ1-5
V gene: TRBV19
CDR3 protein: CASNYRQYSNQPQHF
CDR3 DNA: TGTGCCAGTAATTACCGACAGTATAGCAATCAGCCCCAGCATTTT

clone size: .
D gene: .
J gene: TRBJ2-3
V gene: TRBV11-2
CDR3 protein: CASSFSLLSGTQYF
CDR3 DNA: TGTGCCAGCAGCTTCTCCCTCCTTTCGGGTACGCAGTATTTT

clone size: .
D gene: TRBD1
J gene: TRBJ2-3
V gene: TRBV19
CDR3 protein: CASSMGTGDTDTQYF
CDR3 DNA: TGTGCCAGTAGTATGGGGACAGGGGATACAGATACGCAGTATTTT

clone size: many
D gene: .
J gene: TRBJ2-3
V gene: TRBV20-1
CDR3 protein: CSARDLRRDTDTQYF
CDR3 DNA: TGCAGTGCTAGAGATTTGCGGAGGGACACAGATACGCAGTATTTT

clone size: .
D gene: .
J gene: TRBJ2-2
V gene: TRBV12-5
CDR3 protein: CASGLVPKNTGELFF
CDR3 DNA: TGTGCTAGTGGTTTGGTACCCAAGAACACCGGGGAGCTGTTTTTT

clone size: few
D gene: .
J gene: TRBJ2-7
V gene: TRBV6-5
CDR3 protein: CASMRGYEQYF
CDR3 DNA: TGTGCCAGCATGCGGGGTTACGAGCAGTACTTC

clone size: many
D gene: .
J gene: TRBJ1-1
V gene: TRBV12-3/TRBV12-4
CDR3 protein: CASSLGGNTEAFF
CDR3 DNA: TGTGCCAGCAGCTTGGGAGGGAACACTGAAGCTTTCTTT

clone size: .
D gene: .
J gene: TRBJ2-3
V gene: TRBV20-1
CDR3 protein: CSAPNGDTQYF
CDR3 DNA: TGCAGTGCTCCTAACGGAGATACGCAGTATTTT

clone size: many
D gene: .
J gene: TRBJ1-1
V gene: TRBV7-8
CDR3 protein: CASSLVATEAFF
CDR3 DNA: TGTGCCAGCAGCTTAGTAGCGACTGAAGCTTTCTTT

clone size: .
D gene: .
J gene: TRBJ1-2
V gene: TRBV19
CDR3 protein: CASRETVNYGYTF
CDR3 DNA: TGTGCCAGTAGGGAGACAGTAAACTATGGCTACACCTTC

clone size: many
D gene: .
J gene: TRBJ2-1
V gene: TRBV2
CDR3 protein: CASKLSQHNEQFF
CDR3 DNA: TGTGCCAGCAAATTGTCGCAGCACAATGAGCAGTTCTTC

clone size: .
D gene: .
J gene: TRBJ2-7
V gene: TRBV20-1
CDR3 protein: CSASALGQPLYEQYF
CDR3 DNA: TGCAGTGCTAGTGCCCTAGGACAGCCCCTTTACGAGCAGTACTTC

clone size: few
D gene: .
J gene: TRBJ1-3
V gene: TRBV2
CDR3 protein: CASSMVAGTIYF
CDR3 DNA: TGTGCCAGCAGTATGGTCGCCGGGACCATATATTTT

clone size: many
D gene: .
J gene: TRBJ1-2
V gene: TRBV14
CDR3 protein: CASSQGRDYGYTF
CDR3 DNA: TGTGCCAGCAGCCAAGGACGGGACTATGGCTACACCTTC

clone size: few
D gene: TRBD1
J gene: TRBJ1-2
V gene: TRBV7-2
CDR3 protein: CASSYTGTENYGYTF
CDR3 DNA: TGTGCCAGCAGCTACACCGGGACAGAGAACTATGGCTACACCTTC

clone size: few
D gene: .
J gene: TRBJ2-7
V gene: TRBV19
CDR3 protein: CASSMTLGPIPYYEQYF
CDR3 DNA: TGTGCCAGTAGTATGACGTTAGGACCGATTCCCTACTACGAGCAGTACTTC

clone size: few
D gene: TRBD2
J gene: TRBJ2-7
V gene: TRBV3-1
CDR3 protein: CASSQDRLAVTYEQYF
CDR3 DNA: TGTGCCAGCAGCCAAGATCGACTAGCGGTTACCTACGAGCAGTACTTC

clone size: many
D gene: TRBD1
J gene: TRBJ1-1
V gene: TRBV7-9
CDR3 protein: CAAGQGGNTEAFF
CDR3 DNA: TGTGCCGCGGGACAGGGAGGAAACACTGAAGCTTTCTTT

clone size: .
D gene: TRBD2
J gene: TRBJ2-5
V gene: TRBV11-2
CDR3 protein: CASSKRSASGGAETQYF
CDR3 DNA: TGTGCCAGCAGCAAAAGGTCCGCTAGCGGGGGGGCCGAGACCCAGTACTTC

clone size: many
D gene: .
J gene: TRBJ2-3
V gene: TRBV20-1
CDR3 protein: CSAGLAIDTQYF
CDR3 DNA: TGCAGTGCGGGTCTAGCGATAGATACGCAGTATTTT

clone size: many
D gene: .
J gene: TRBJ2-3
V gene: TRBV29-1
CDR3 protein: CSLGADTQYF
CDR3 DNA: TGCAGCTTGGGGGCAGATACGCAGTATTTT

clone size: .
D gene: TRBD2
J gene: TRBJ2-5
V gene: TRBV5-6
CDR3 protein: CASSLAGLAQETQYF
CDR3 DNA: TGTGCCAGCAGCTTGGCGGGACTAGCCCAAGAGACCCAGTACTTC

clone size: .
D gene: TRBD2
J gene: TRBJ2-3
V gene: TRBV13
CDR3 protein: CASSLKASGETDTQYF
CDR3 DNA: TGTGCCAGCAGCTTAAAGGCTAGCGGGGAGACAGATACGCAGTATTTT

clone size: .
D gene: .
J gene: TRBJ1-1
V gene: TRBV10-1
CDR3 protein: CASSVARDTEAFF
CDR3 DNA: TGCGCCAGCAGTGTGGCGCGAGACACTGAAGCTTTCTTT

clone size: many
D gene: .
J gene: TRBJ2-7
V gene: TRBV7-9
CDR3 protein: CASSPQGPYEQYF
CDR3 DNA: TGTGCCAGCAGCCCCCAGGGCCCCTACGAGCAGTACTTC

clone size: few
D gene: TRBD2
J gene: TRBJ2-5
V gene: TRBV5-1
CDR3 protein: CASSPSGGYQETQYF
CDR3 DNA: TGCGCCAGCAGCCCCTCCGGGGGGTATCAAGAGACCCAGTACTTC

clone size: few
D gene: .
J gene: TRBJ2-3
V gene: TRBV7-3
CDR3 protein: CASSLYMGREDTQYF
CDR3 DNA: TGTGCCAGCAGCTTATATATGGGCAGAGAAGATACGCAGTATTTT

clone size: many
D gene: TRBD2
J gene: TRBJ2-1
V gene: TRBV6-6
CDR3 protein: CASSLASGRIADEQFF
CDR3 DNA: TGTGCCAGCAGTTTGGCCAGCGGGAGAATCGCGGATGAGCAGTTCTTC

clone size: .
D gene: .
J gene: TRBJ1-1
V gene: TRBV25-1
CDR3 protein: CASSDRKTGRTEAFF
CDR3 DNA: TGTGCCAGCAGTGATAGAAAAACAGGGCGAACTGAAGCTTTCTTT

clone size: few
D gene: .
J gene: TRBJ2-7
V gene: TRBV6-5
CDR3 protein: CASSSPQGGEQYF
CDR3 DNA: TGTGCCAGCAGTTCCCCACAGGGAGGCGAGCAGTACTTC

clone size: .
D gene: .
J gene: TRBJ2-2
V gene: TRBV7-3
CDR3 protein: CASSLKGGATGELFF
CDR3 DNA: TGTGCCAGCAGCTTAAAGGGTGGGGCCACCGGGGAGCTGTTTTTT

clone size: few
D gene: .
J gene: TRBJ2-3
V gene: TRBV27
CDR3 protein: CASSLSRISDTQYF
CDR3 DNA: TGTGCCAGCAGTTTATCTAGGATTTCAGATACGCAGTATTTT

clone size: .
D gene: .
J gene: TRBJ2-5
V gene: TRBV7-6
CDR3 protein: CASSLDNTQYF
CDR3 DNA: TGTGCCAGCAGCTTAGACAACACCCAGTACTTC

clone size: .
D gene: .
J gene: TRBJ1-6
V gene: TRBV9
CDR3 protein: CASSAPPGEYNSPLHF
CDR3 DNA: TGTGCCAGCAGCGCCCCCCCAGGGGAGTATAATTCACCCCTCCACTTT

clone size: .
D gene: TRBD1
J gene: TRBJ2-7
V gene: TRBV19
CDR3 protein: CASSRPRTGGSYEQYF
CDR3 DNA: TGTGCCAGCTCCCGACCGAGGACAGGCGGCTCCTACGAGCAGTACTTC

clone size: few
D gene: .
J gene: TRBJ2-1
V gene: TRBV7-9
CDR3 protein: CASSLVDLQSGSQFF
CDR3 DNA: TGTGCCAGCAGCTTAGTCGACCTCCAATCGGGGTCCCAGTTCTTC

clone size: .
D gene: TRBD2
J gene: TRBJ2-5
V gene: TRBV7-2
CDR3 protein: CASSLSGEETQYF
CDR3 DNA: TGTGCCAGCAGCCTTAGCGGGGAAGAGACCCAGTACTTC

clone size: many
D gene: .
J gene: TRBJ2-7
V gene: TRBV2
CDR3 protein: CASGTDTYEQYF
CDR3 DNA: TGTGCCAGCGGGACGGACACCTACGAGCAGTACTTC

clone size: many
D gene: .
J gene: TRBJ2-5
V gene: TRBV12-3/TRBV12-4
CDR3 protein: CASSSRALETQYF
CDR3 DNA: TGTGCCAGCAGTTCGAGGGCTCTAGAGACCCAGTACTTC

clone size: many
D gene: .
J gene: TRBJ2-4
V gene: TRBV19
CDR3 protein: CASSIGPILAKNIQYF
CDR3 DNA: TGTGCCAGTAGTATCGGTCCAATCCTAGCCAAAAACATTCAGTACTTC